This TCR beta chain was documented in a study of control samples from healthy donors and cancer patients. Here immunoSEQ multiplex PCR was the method, and the copy in TCRdb shows in-frame clones only, minus some. The sample consists of about 98,000 clones, around three quarters of them appearing once. The CDR3 spans 14 residues. Germline V CDR1 and CDR2: KGHDR, SFDVKD. V lost 6 bases and J 2 bases, leaving 13 bases between the germline ends. This clonotype originated in a woman aged 25-40 years in good health. Sequences were obtained from blood. V gene TRBV24-1 combines with J gene TRBJ2-7, with D perhaps being TRBD1 or TRBD2 (5 bases each). CDR3 coding DNA: TGTGCCACCAGTCGGGCAAGGGACCCCTACGAGCAGTACTTC. Amino acids: CATSRARDPYEQYF.